These 20 T cell receptor beta chains came from one sample sequenced in a study of T cells in localized non-small cell lung cancer. Sequenced by immunoSEQ multiplex PCR; TCRdb stores in-frame clones only, minus some. The sample comprises some 52,000 clones, roughly 85% of which are singletons, and about 18% rests with the top ten. The specimen was peripheral blood, collected before any cancer treatment. The origin of the receptors is a male donor older than 55 with stage III squamous cell lung carcinoma.

The CDR3 DNA sequence: TGCGCCAGCAGCCAGGGCGAGACCTACAATGAGCAGTTCTTC. It encodes CASSQGETYNEQFF. This chain joins TRBV4-1 and TRBJ2-1; D unclear. This CDR3 has 14 amino acids. Germline CDR1 is MGHRA and CDR2 is YSYEKL. Trimming took 3 bases from V and 2 from J, leaving 8 bases between them.

The chain is built from TRBV11-3 and TRBJ2-2; D is undetermined. The CDR3 length is 14 residues. With 4 bases removed from V and 4 bases from J, the gap between germline ends came to 10 bases. Germline values: CDR1 SGHNT, CDR2 YENEEA. This CDR3 is CASSSSWSTGELFF. The CDR3, as DNA: TGTGCCAGCAGCTCGTCCTGGAGCACCGGGGAGCTGTTTTTT.

The gene calls are TRBV28 and TRBJ2-5, with a possible D match to TRBD2 (6 bases). The V and J ends lost 3 bases and 3 bases respectively, with 8 bases between them. The CDR3 covers 13 residues. Germline lookup yields CDR1 MDHEN and CDR2 SYDVKM. The CDR3 DNA is TGTGCCAGCAGTTTTCAGCGGGAAGAGACCCAGTACTTC. The encoded protein is CASSFQREETQYF.

The chain combines TRBV7-8 with TRBJ2-1, with TRBD2 matching over 9 bases. With V trimmed by 5 bases and J by 9 bases, 11 bases remained unmatched. The CDR3 runs 15 residues. The germline CDR1 and CDR2 sequences are SGHVS and FQNEAQ. The CDR3 DNA is TGTGCCAGCAGCCCACCGCGCGGGAGGGCCGGTGAGCAGTTCTTC. Encoded protein: CASSPPRGRAGEQFF.

This chain joins TRBV19 and TRBJ1-4; D is uncertain. Germline V gene data show CDR1 as LNHDA and CDR2 as SQIVND (reference sequence). V lost 4 bases to trimming and J lost 0 bases, with 6 bases between them. This CDR3 is built from 14 residues. The CDR3 sequence is CASSRLSTNEKLFF. The CDR3 DNA is TGTGCCAGTAGTAGACTGTCAACTAATGAAAAACTGTTTTTT.

The rearrangement links TRBV5-1 to TRBJ2-3, with 10 bases matching TRBD2. J lost 0 bases, V lost 4 bases, and 11 bases had no gene match. From germline, CDR1 is SGHRS and CDR2 YFSETQ. The CDR3 is 18 residues long. DNA for the CDR3: TGCGCCAGCAGCCGCCTTTCCAGCGGGAGGGCCAGCACAGATACGCAGTATTTT. Its translation is CASSRLSSGRASTDTQYF.

The chain recombines TRBV4-1 with TRBJ1-5; 8 positions agree with TRBD1. V was pared by 6 bases and J by 5 bases, with 6 bases of the junction left unmatched. Germline V gene sequence: CDR1 MGHRA, CDR2 YSYEKL. This CDR3 has 14 amino acids. This chain's CDR3 is CASRKGTGHQPQHF. CDR3 DNA: TGCGCCAGCAGGAAGGGGACAGGACATCAGCCCCAGCATTTT.

The chain combines TRBV11-2 with TRBJ1-4; 11 positions agree with TRBD1. Trimming removed 1 base from V and 15 bases from J; junction bases left unmatched: 4. Germline V lookup: CDR1 SGHAT, CDR2 FQNNGV. The CDR3 spans 13 residues. This CDR3 is CASSLVLGQGVFF. The CDR3 DNA follows: TGTGCCAGCAGCTTAGTGTTGGGACAGGGGGTGTTTTTT.

The rearrangement uses TRBV27 and TRBJ2-2, with 14 bases that match TRBD2. Germline V gives CDR1 MNHEY, CDR2 SMNVEV (reference sequence). The CDR3 has 15 residues. Losses at the gene ends were 10 bases for V and 5 bases for J; bases not matched to a gene: 6. The CDR3 is CATNRLAGGTGELFF. The CDR3 DNA is TGTGCCACCAACCGACTAGCGGGGGGGACCGGGGAGCTGTTTTTT.

This sequence joins TRBV9 and TRBJ2-3; D remains ambiguous. Germline loops: CDR1 SGDLS, CDR2 YYNGEE. CDR3 length: 16 residues. V was clipped by 0 bases and J by 0 bases, with 11 bases between them. In DNA form, the CDR3 reads TGTGCCAGCAGCGTAGGCACCACAACTAGCACAGATACGCAGTATTTT. Protein product: CASSVGTTTSTDTQYF.

This sequence joins TRBV5-5 and TRBJ1-5, with 12 bases fitting TRBD1. In germline, CDR1 is SGHKS, CDR2 YYEKEE (reference sequence). This CDR3 is 17 amino acids long. V shed 4 bases, J shed 6 bases, and the junction held 11 bases outside the gene matches. The CDR3, as DNA: TGTGCCAGCAGCGGGGACAGGGGGCAGGTATTAGGTCAGCCCCAGCATTTT. Its translation is CASSGDRGQVLGQPQHF.

The chain employs TRBV28 and TRBJ1-4; no definite D call. V lost 7 bases, J lost 5 bases, and 14 bases lay in between. The CDR3 has 14 amino acids. Germline CDR1 is MDHEN and CDR2 is SYDVKM. DNA for the CDR3: TGTGCCAGCACCTTGCGGATAAAGAATGAAAAACTGTTTTTT. As protein: CASTLRIKNEKLFF. The full variable domain, rest sourced from reference TRBV28 and TRBJ1-4, is DVKVTQSSRYLVKRTGEKVFLECVQDMDHENMFWYRQDPGLGLRLIYFSYDVKMKEKGDIPEGYSVSREKKERFSLILESASTNQTSMYLCASTLRIKNEKLFFGSGTQLSVL.

This chain joins TRBV4-2 and TRBJ2-2, with 9 bases that match TRBD2. The CDR3 runs 15 residues. J lost 4 bases, V lost 4 bases, and 4 bases had no gene match. Looked up from germline, CDR1 is LGHNA and CDR2 is YNFKEQ. The CDR3 region is CASSLSGGSTGELFF. CDR3 bases: TGTGCCAGCAGCCTGAGCGGGGGGAGCACCGGGGAGCTGTTTTTT.

The rearrangement joins TRBV4-3 to TRBJ2-5; weak D call: TRBD1 (6 bases). Germline lookup yields CDR1 LGHNA and CDR2 YSLEER. V was pared by 8 bases and J by 1 base, with 17 bases between. The CDR3 is made up of 15 amino acids. CDR3 in DNA: TGCGCCAGCGGTAGAGGAGCAGGGGCCCAAGAGACCCAGTACTTC. It specifies CASGRGAGAQETQYF.

The gene calls are TRBV6-1 and TRBJ1-1; 9 bases are shared with TRBD1. J lost 0 bases, V lost 3 bases, and 8 bases had no gene match. The CDR3 is 17 amino acids. The germline gives CDR1 MNHNS, CDR2 SASEGT. Here the CDR3 DNA reads TGTGCCAGCAGTGAGACAGGGGGTAGGGGGATGAACACTGAAGCTTTCTTT. Encoded protein: CASSETGGRGMNTEAFF.

The chain carries TRBV18 and TRBJ2-7, with TRBD2 identical over 12 bases. This CDR3 has 16 residues. In germline, CDR1 is KGHSH, CDR2 LQKENI. J lost 0 bases, V lost 6 bases, and 6 bases had no gene match. The CDR3, as DNA: TGTGCCAGCTCGCGGACTAGCGGGGCCAGCTCCTACGAGCAGTACTTC. Translation gives CASSRTSGASSYEQYF.

The chain combines TRBV19 with TRBJ1-1; the D is unclear. CDR1 LNHDA and CDR2 SQIVND come from the germline V gene (reference sequence). V was pared by 4 bases and J by 0 bases, with 9 bases between. This CDR3 is 14 amino acids long. For the CDR3, the DNA is TGTGCCAGTAGTACGGGTTGGATGAACACTGAAGCTTTCTTT. Its translation: CASSTGWMNTEAFF.

The chain combines TRBV5-1 with TRBJ2-7; D is perhaps TRBD1 or TRBD2 (6 bases each). V was pared by 5 bases and J by 3 bases, with 18 bases between. The CDR3 extends over 15 amino acids. Germline values: CDR1 SGHRS, CDR2 YFSETQ. The CDR3 region has the DNA TGCGCCAGCAGAGGTTATGCGGGACACCACTACGAGCAGTACTTC. It codes for CASRGYAGHHYEQYF.

In its sample, this clone was seen once. The chain employs TRBV6-5 and TRBJ1-1, with 9 positions matching TRBD1. The CDR3 sequence is 12 residues long. J was trimmed by 6 bases and V by 6 bases; bases with no gene match: 2. Germline CDR1 is MNHEY and CDR2 is SVGAGI. The CDR3 nucleotides are TGTGCCAGCAGCCGGACAGGGGCTGAAGCTTTCTTT. Translated, it gives CASSRTGAEAFF.

This rearrangement joins TRBV19 to TRBJ1-5; 7 bases line up with TRBD1. The length of the CDR3 is 15 residues. V lost 6 bases to trimming and J lost 5 bases; unmatched junction nucleotides: 10. Germline assignment: CDR1 LNHDA and CDR2 SQIVND (reference sequence). The CDR3 sequence: CASRLQGIDYQPQHF. CDR3 coding DNA: TGTGCCAGTAGGCTACAGGGGATAGATTATCAGCCCCAGCATTTT.